This T cell receptor (beta chain) is drawn from a study of T cell repertoires in ileal Crohn's disease. Study-wide points: High-frequency clones were more common in sorted CD8 than CD4 cells.

Time point: inflamed ileum from the surgical specimen. Regarding this clone: Its antigen remains unknown.

J was trimmed by 3 bases and V by 0 bases; bases with no gene match: 1. The CDR3 totals 15 residues. Per the germline V gene, CDR1 is MNHEY and CDR2 is SVGAGI. TCRdb's copy holds only in-frame clones and misses some; the assay was immunoSEQ multiplex PCR. The repertoire holds about 3,300 clones, with approximately 95% as singletons. This sequence was found in an adult with Crohn's disease. The material sequenced was ileal tissue. J is TRBJ1-4 and V is TRBV6-5; TRBD1 agrees at 7 bases. The CDR3 protein is CASSYSGTANEKLFF. CDR3 sequence (DNA): TGTGCCAGCAGTTACTCCGGGACAGCTAATGAAAAACTGTTTTTT.